This T cell receptor (beta chain) was identified in a study of blood T cell repertoires in COVID-19. Turning to the study itself: T cells, B-cell-depleted T cells, or PBMCs supplied cDNA or gDNA.

Germline V lookup: CDR1 SGHAT, CDR2 FQDESV (reference sequence). V trimming: 4 bases; J trimming: 2 bases; junction bases outside the gene matches: 3. This CDR3 is built from 14 residues. Sequencing was performed with immunoSEQ multiplex PCR; in TCRdb, only in-frame clones are kept and a portion is missing. The sample has 70,000 to 85,000 clones, roughly four fifths seen once. This chain connects TRBV11-1 to TRBJ1-1; TRBD1 matches at 8 bases. The receptor comes from a man between 60 and 70 years old with acute or convalescent COVID-19. The sample taken for sequencing was peripheral blood. Here the CDR3 reads CASSSDRGNTEAFF. The CDR3 region has the DNA TGTGCCAGCAGCTCAGACAGGGGTAACACTGAAGCTTTCTTT.